This T cell receptor (beta chain) originates from a study of Ad26.COV2.S vaccination and SARS-CoV-2 variants. In the study overall: Ad26.COV2.S given intramuscularly, once or twice 56 days apart.

Data came from immunoSEQ multiplex PCR; TCRdb stores just in-frame clones and leaves some out. Of hundreds of thousands of clones listed, 75% to 90% are singletons. The study's findings and limits: Placebo recipients and vaccine recipients were similar in non-spike TCR breadth. Spike-specific TCR breadth in vaccine recipients exceeded that seen in placebo recipients. Substantial post-vaccination breadth of spike-specific CD8+ and CD4+ T cell responses was reported.

To note about this clone: Its specificity is unknown.

The CDR3 totals 13 residues. The ends were cut back, 2 bases at V and 6 bases at J, with 7 bases in the middle. Per germline, CDR1 SGHDN and CDR2 FVKESK. Stated treatment: some 20 received Ad26.COV2.S at low or high dose, single or two shots; five or six received placebo; per-sample allocation not given. Sampling was performed 63 days after the first vaccine or placebo injection. The chain carries TRBV14 and TRBJ2-2, with D hard to call. Material: peripheral blood, obtained in a trial of Ad26.COV2.S vaccine versus placebo. This clonotype originated in a person between 18 and 65 years old who received the Ad26.COV2.S COVID-19 vaccine or a placebo. The CDR3 region has the DNA TGTGCCAGCAGCCAACACCCTTCCGGGGAGCTGTTTTTT. The encoded protein is CASSQHPSGELFF. The full variable domain, in which reference TRBV14 and TRBJ2-2 provide the parts outside the CDR3, is EAGVTQFPSHSVIEKGQTVTLRCDPISGHDNLYWYRRVMGKEIKFLLHFVKESKQDESGMPNNRFLAERTGGTYSTLKVQPAELEDSGVYFCASSQHPSGELFFGEGSRLTVL.